This T cell receptor (beta chain) was retrieved from a study of blood T cell repertoires in COVID-19. CDR1 SNHLY and CDR2 FYNNEI come from the germline V gene. The CDR3 is 11 amino acids. Trimming cost V 6 bases and J 5 bases, with 7 bases left between them. Data came from immunoSEQ multiplex PCR; TCRdb stores just in-frame clones and leaves some out. The sample shows nearly 110,000 clones, 71% of them seen only once. Sequencing was performed on peripheral blood. The clonotype comes from a human donor with acute or convalescent COVID-19. The donor label of this sample is uncertain. The rearrangement uses TRBV2 and TRBJ2-5; no firm D call. Here the CDR3 reads CASSYEETQYF. The CDR3 region has the DNA TGTGCCAGCAGCTATGAGGAGACCCAGTACTTC.